In its sample, the clone carrying this T cell receptor (beta chain) was seen a few times. Its antigen is unidentified. Extracted RNA was reverse transcribed, and the resulting cDNA served as sequencing template. TCRdb's table, derived via immunoSEQ multiplex PCR, lists solely in-frame clones and lacks some. The sample carries about 200,000 clones, approximately 53% recorded once. The sample is drawn from a study of CD8+ T cells in alopecia areata. Study findings and constraints: The study found higher clonality in lesional than normal scalp, especially in alopecia totalis/universalis. Sharing of TCR sequences between patients (possibly for HLA-related reasons) was less clear than in mice. Sequences from scalp samples also cover resident alphabeta T cells of normal skin.

Sorted out of PBMCs were CD4+ T cells and CD8+ T cells. The CDR3 length is 16 residues. Germline V CDR1 and CDR2: SGHDT, YYEEEE. V gave up 2 bases and J gave up 4 bases, with 18 bases separating them. The sequence came from a human donor in good health. The chain uses TRBV5-6 and TRBJ2-5; the D gene is possibly TRBD1 (5 bases). Material: CD8+ T cells sorted from blood. CDR3 loop: CASSLGAGNLRETQYF. The DNA of the CDR3 is TGTGCCAGCAGCTTAGGGGCAGGGAATCTCCGAGAGACCCAGTACTTC.